The 5 T cell receptor beta chains below come from one sample, sequenced in a study of T cell responses to AZD1222 COVID-19 vaccine. The table came from immunoSEQ multiplex PCR; TCRdb's copy has only in-frame clones and leaves some out. The sample holds 75,000 to 100,000 clones, about nine tenths seen once. The source material was peripheral blood, sampled on day 0 of AZD1222 vaccination. Receptor source: an adult in good health.

The chain carries TRBV9 and TRBJ2-7; 8 positions match TRBD1. From germline, CDR1 is SGDLS and CDR2 YYNGEE. V was clipped by 4 bases and J by 5 bases; unmatched bases: 8. The CDR3 sequence is 14 residues long. The CDR3 sequence: CASSRGQGGHEQYF. The CDR3 coding sequence is TGTGCCAGCAGCCGAGGACAGGGAGGACACGAGCAGTACTTC.

V usage is TRBV7-2 and J usage is TRBJ1-5; D gene unclear. This CDR3 region has 13 residues. Looked up from germline, CDR1 is SGHTA and CDR2 is FQGNSA. V gave up 1 base and J gave up 5 bases, with 6 bases separating them. Here the CDR3 reads CASSLGVYQPQHF. The CDR3 DNA reads TGTGCCAGCAGCTTAGGGGTTTATCAGCCCCAGCATTTT.

The genes are TRBV7-2 and TRBJ1-1; D gene unclear. Per the germline V gene, CDR1 is SGHTA and CDR2 is FQGNSA. The length of the CDR3 is 14 residues. V lost 2 bases and J 3 bases, leaving 10 bases between the germline ends. The DNA for the CDR3 is TGTGCCAGCAGCTTATCCCTGGGAGACACTGAAGCTTTCTTT. Translating it yields CASSLSLGDTEAFF.

This chain connects TRBV29-1 to TRBJ1-1; 8 positions agree with TRBD1. The CDR3 sequence is 15 residues long. Trimming removed 6 bases from V and 2 bases from J; junction bases left unmatched: 11. The germline CDR1 and CDR2 sequences are SQVTM and ANQGSEA. The CDR3 region has the DNA TGCAGCGTAACCGGGACAGGAAGCCTTAACACTGAAGCTTTCTTT. Translating it yields CSVTGTGSLNTEAFF.

The chain couples TRBV27 to TRBJ1-2; 7 bases fit TRBD1. The V gene end was trimmed by 5 bases and the J gene end by 7 bases; junction bases not matched to a gene: 10. CDR1 is MNHEY, CDR2 SMNVEV, per germline (reference sequence). The CDR3 covers 14 residues. The CDR3 reads CASSRTGLGGGYTF. The CDR3 nucleotides read TGTGCCAGCAGTAGGACAGGTTTAGGGGGTGGCTACACCTTC.